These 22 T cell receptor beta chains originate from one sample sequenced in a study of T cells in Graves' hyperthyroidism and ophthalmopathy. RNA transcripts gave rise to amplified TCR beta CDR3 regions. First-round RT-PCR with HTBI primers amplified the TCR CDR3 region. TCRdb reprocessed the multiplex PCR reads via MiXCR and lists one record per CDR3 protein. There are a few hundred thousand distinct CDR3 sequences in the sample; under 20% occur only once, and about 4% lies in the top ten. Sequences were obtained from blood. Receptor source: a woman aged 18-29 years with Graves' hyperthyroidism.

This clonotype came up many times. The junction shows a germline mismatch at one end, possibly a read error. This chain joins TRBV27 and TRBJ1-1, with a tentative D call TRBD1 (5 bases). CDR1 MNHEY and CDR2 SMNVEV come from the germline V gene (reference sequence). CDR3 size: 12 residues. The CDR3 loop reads CASSLGRGRFLF. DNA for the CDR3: TGTGCCAGCAGTTTAGGGCGGGGACGCTTCCTCTTT.

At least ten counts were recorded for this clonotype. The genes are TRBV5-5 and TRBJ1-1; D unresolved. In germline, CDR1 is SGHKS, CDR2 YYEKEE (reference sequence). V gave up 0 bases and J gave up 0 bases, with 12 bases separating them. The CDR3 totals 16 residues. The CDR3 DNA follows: TGTGCCAGCAGCTTGGCCCTCCGGGGATTGAACACTGAAGCTTTCTTT. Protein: CASSLALRGLNTEAFF.

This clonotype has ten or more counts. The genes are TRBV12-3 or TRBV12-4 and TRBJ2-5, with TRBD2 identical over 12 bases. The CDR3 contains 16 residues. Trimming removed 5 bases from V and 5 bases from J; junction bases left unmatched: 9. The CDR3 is CASSRRLAGARETQYF. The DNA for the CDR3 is TGTGCCAGCAGTCGGAGACTAGCGGGGGCCCGGGAGACCCAGTACTTC.

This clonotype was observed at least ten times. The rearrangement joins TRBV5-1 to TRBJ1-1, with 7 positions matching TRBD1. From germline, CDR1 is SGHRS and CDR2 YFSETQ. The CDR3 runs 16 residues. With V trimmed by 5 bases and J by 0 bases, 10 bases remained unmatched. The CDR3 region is CASSRRQGLMNTEAFF. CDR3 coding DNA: TGCGCCAGCAGTCGGAGACAGGGTCTGATGAACACTGAAGCTTTCTTT.

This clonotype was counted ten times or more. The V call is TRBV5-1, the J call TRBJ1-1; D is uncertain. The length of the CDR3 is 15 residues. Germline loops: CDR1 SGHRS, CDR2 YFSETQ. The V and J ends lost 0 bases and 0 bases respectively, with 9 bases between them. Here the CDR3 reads CASSLERAMNTEAFF. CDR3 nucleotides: TGCGCCAGCAGCTTGGAGCGGGCCATGAACACTGAAGCTTTCTTT.

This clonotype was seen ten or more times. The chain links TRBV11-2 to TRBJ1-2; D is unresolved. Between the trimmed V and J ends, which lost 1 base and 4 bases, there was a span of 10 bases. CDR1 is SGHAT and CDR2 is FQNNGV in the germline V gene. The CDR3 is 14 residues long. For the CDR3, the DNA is TGTGCCAGCAGCTTAGGTATCGGAGGCTATGGCTACACCTTC. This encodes CASSLGIGGYGYTF.

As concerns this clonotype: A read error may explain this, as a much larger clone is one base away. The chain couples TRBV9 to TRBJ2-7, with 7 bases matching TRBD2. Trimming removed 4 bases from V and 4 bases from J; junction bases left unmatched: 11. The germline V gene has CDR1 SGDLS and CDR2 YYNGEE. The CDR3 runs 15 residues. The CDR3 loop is CASSPSGTKNYEQYF. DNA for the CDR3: TGTGCCAGCAGCCCCTCCGGGACTAAGAATTACGAGCAGTACTTC.

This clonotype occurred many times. The CDR3 reads CASRRDHGYTF. Written as DNA, the CDR3 is TGTGCCAGCAGGAGGGATCATGGCTACACCTTC. This chain connects TRBV28 to TRBJ1-2, with D uncertain. The V end lost 6 bases, the J end lost 6 bases, and 8 bases lay between the germline ends. CDR1 and CDR2 (germline): MDHEN, SYDVKM. This CDR3 has 11 residues.

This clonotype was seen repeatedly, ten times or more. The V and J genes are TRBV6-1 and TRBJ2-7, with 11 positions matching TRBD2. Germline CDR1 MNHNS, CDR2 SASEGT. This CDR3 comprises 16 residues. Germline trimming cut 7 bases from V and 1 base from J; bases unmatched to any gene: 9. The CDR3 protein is CASTKTRLAGSYEQYF. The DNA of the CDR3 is TGTGCCAGCACCAAAACGAGACTAGCGGGGTCCTACGAGCAGTACTTC.

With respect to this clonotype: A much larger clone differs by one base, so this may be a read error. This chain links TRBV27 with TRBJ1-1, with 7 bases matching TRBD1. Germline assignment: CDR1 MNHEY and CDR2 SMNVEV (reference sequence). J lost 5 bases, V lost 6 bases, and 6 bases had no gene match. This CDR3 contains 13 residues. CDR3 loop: CASSEQGRTEAFF. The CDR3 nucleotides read TGTGCCAGCAGCGAACAGGGGAGGACTGAAGCTTTCTTT.

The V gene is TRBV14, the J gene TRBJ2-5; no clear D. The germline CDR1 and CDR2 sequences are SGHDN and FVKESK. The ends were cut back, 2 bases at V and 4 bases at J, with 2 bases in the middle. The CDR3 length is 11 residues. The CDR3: CASSQLETQYF. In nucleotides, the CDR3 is TGTGCCAGCAGCCAACTAGAGACCCAGTACTTC.

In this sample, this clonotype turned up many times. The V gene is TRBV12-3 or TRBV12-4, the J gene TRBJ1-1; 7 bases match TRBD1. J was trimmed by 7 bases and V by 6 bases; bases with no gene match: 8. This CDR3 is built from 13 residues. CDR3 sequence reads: CASSYGTVSEAFF. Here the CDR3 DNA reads TGTGCCAGCAGCTATGGGACAGTAAGTGAAGCTTTCTTT.

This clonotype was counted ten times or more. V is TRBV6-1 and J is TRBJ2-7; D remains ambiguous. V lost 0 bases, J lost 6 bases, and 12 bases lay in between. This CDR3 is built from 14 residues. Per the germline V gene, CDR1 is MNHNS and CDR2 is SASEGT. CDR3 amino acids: CASSEAQQRGEQYF. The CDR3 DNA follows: TGTGCCAGCAGTGAAGCCCAACAGAGAGGCGAGCAGTACTTC.

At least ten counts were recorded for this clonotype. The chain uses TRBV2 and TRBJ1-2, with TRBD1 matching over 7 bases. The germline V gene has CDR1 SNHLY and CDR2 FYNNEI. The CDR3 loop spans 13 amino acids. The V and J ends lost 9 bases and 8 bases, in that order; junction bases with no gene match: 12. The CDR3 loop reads CARRIGQEKGYTF. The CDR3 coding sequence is TGTGCCAGACGAATCGGACAGGAGAAGGGCTACACCTTC.

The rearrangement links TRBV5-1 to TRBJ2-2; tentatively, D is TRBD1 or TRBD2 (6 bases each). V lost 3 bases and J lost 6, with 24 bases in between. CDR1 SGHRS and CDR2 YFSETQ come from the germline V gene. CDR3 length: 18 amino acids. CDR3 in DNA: TGCGCCAGCAGCTCTCAGGCCGCGGGGACAAGAGGCGCCGGGGAGCTGTTTTTT. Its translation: CASSSQAAGTRGAGELFF.

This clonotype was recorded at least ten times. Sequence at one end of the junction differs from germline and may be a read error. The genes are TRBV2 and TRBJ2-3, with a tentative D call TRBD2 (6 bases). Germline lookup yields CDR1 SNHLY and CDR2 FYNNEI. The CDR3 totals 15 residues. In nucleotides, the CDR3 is TGTGCCAGCAGTTCTCGACTAGGGAGCATAGATACGCAGTATTTT. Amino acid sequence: CASSSRLGSIDTQYF.

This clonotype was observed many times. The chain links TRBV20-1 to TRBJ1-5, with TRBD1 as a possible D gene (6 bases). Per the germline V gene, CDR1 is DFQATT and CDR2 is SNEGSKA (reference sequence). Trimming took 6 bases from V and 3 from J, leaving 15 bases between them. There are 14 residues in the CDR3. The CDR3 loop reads CSAISGQINQPQHF. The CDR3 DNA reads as TGCAGTGCGATCTCAGGACAGATCAATCAGCCCCAGCATTTT.

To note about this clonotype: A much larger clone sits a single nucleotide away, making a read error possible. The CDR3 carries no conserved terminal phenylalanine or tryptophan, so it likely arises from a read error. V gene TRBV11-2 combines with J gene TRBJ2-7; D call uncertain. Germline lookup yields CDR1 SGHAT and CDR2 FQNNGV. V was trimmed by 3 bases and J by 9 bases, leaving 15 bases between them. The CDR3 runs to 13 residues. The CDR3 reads CASSFDPLKGQYY. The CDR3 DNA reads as TGTGCCAGCAGCTTCGACCCGCTTAAGGGGCAGTACTAC.

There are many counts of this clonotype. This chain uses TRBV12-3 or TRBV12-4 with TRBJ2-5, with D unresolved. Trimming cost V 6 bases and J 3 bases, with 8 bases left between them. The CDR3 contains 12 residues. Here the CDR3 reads CASSRLEETQYF. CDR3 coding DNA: TGTGCCAGCAGCCGACTTGAAGAGACCCAGTACTTC.

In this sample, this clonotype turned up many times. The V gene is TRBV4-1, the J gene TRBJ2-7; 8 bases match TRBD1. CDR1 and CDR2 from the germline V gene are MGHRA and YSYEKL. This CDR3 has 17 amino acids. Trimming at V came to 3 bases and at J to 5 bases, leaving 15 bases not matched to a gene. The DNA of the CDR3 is TGCGCCAGCAGCCAGCCCCTCCTCCGGGACAGGAGGCACGAGCAGTACTTC. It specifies CASSQPLLRDRRHEQYF.

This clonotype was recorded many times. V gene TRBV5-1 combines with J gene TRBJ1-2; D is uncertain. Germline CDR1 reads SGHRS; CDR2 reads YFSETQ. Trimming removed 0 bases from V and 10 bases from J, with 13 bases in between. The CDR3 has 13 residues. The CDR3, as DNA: TGCGCCAGCAGCTTGGACATCACTCTGGCCTACACCTTC. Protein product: CASSLDITLAYTF.

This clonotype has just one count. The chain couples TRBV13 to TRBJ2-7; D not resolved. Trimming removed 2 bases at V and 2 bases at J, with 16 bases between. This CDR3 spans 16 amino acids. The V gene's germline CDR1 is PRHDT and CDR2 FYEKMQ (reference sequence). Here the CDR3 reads CASSLSSQPTTYEQYF. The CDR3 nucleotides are TGTGCCAGCAGCTTATCGAGTCAGCCAACTACCTACGAGCAGTACTTC.